The entry that follows covers one T cell receptor (beta chain) sequence. This clonotype appeared a few times. This receptor's antigen is unknown. Per-nucleotide qualities are absent, and no much larger clonotype sits a single base away. This sample was taken from a study of response to subunit inactivated influenza vaccine (dated by TCRdb to the late 2010s). Regarding the research as a whole: Deep quantitative T cell receptor repertoire profiling was used in the study to track responses to a trivalent subunit inactivated influenza vaccine. The investigation overall reported the following: It was suggested by the authors that each seasonal influenza vaccination may recruit only a limited number of new T cells.

The library was prepared using RT-PCR. This sample was sequenced with an Illumina HiSeq 2500. The raw public reads went through TCRdb reprocessing: fastp at Q25, MiXCR clone calling, in-frame beta chains kept. Rows with one shared CDR3 protein collapse into an entry with the most common genes and DNA. The sample records about 700,000 distinct CDR3 sequences, approximately 15% of which are singletons. The ten largest clones take up 6.5% to 8.5% of the sample. The sequencing used PBMCs from blood, collected around two weeks before vaccination. The TCR sequence derives from a man aged 50-60 years who received an inactivated influenza vaccine. Donor details come from another sample of the same person, matched by shared clones.

The CDR3 in this case is CASSNRGGNNEQFF. The DNA is TGTGCCAGCAGCAACAGGGGTGGGAACAATGAGCAGTTCTTC. The chain couples TRBV12-3 or TRBV12-4 to TRBJ2-1; TRBD1 fits 7 bases in the junction. Trimmed from V: 6 bases; trimmed from J: 5 bases; junction bases lacking a gene match: 7. The CDR3 goes from the cysteine to the phenylalanine over 14 residues. The read is trimmed to its CDR3 DNA, 42 bases read in frame from base 1.